One sample yielded the 20 T cell receptor beta chains listed below, sequenced in a study of brain metastases from non-small cell lung cancer. Clones were read by immunoSEQ multiplex PCR, and TCRdb kept only the in-frame ones, dropping some. Here the sample spans 14,000 to 15,000 clones, approximately 83% being singletons. The sample taken for sequencing was primary lung tumor tissue. The origin of the receptors is a donor at least 40 years old with non-small cell lung cancer.

This clone was recorded a few times. The chain carries TRBV5-4 and TRBJ1-4, with D tentatively TRBD1 (6 bases). This CDR3 spans 15 amino acids. V was clipped by 4 bases and J by 2 bases, with 12 bases between them. Germline loops: CDR1 SGHNT, CDR2 YYREEE (reference sequence). In nucleotides, the CDR3 is TGTGCCAGCAGCCCTCGTGGACAGACTAATGAAAAACTGTTTTTT. The encoded protein is CASSPRGQTNEKLFF.

This clone was counted a single time. The rearrangement joins TRBV5-1 to TRBJ1-4, with TRBD1 matching over 7 bases. Trimming took 2 bases from V and 7 from J; bases not matched to a gene: 11. The CDR3 has 16 amino acids. In germline, CDR1 is SGHRS, CDR2 YFSETQ. CDR3 in amino acids: CASSLGSGTVGEKLFF. For the CDR3, the DNA is TGCGCCAGCAGCTTAGGCTCCGGGACAGTTGGTGAAAAACTGTTTTTT.

This clone occurred a few times. This sequence joins TRBV7-2 and TRBJ2-1, with a weak D call TRBD2 (6 bases). V lost 0 bases and J lost 6, with 12 bases in between. Germline assignment: CDR1 SGHTA and CDR2 FQGNSA. The CDR3 spans 15 residues. Written as DNA, the CDR3 is TGTGCCAGCAGCTTAGCGCGGGGCCCCCGCAATGAGCAGTTCTTC. Translated, it gives CASSLARGPRNEQFF. The variable domain in full, completed from reference TRBV7-2 and TRBJ2-1, reads GAGVSQSPSNKVTEKGKDVELRCDPISGHTALYWYRQSLGQGLEFLIYFQGNSAPDKSGLPSDRFSAERTGGSVSTLTIQRTQQEDSAVYLCASSLARGPRNEQFFGPGTRLTVL.

The chain recombines TRBV7-2 with TRBJ2-7, with TRBD2 matching over 7 bases. Germline V gives CDR1 SGHTA, CDR2 FQGNSA. The length of the CDR3 is 14 residues. V lost 4 bases, J lost 0 bases, and 3 bases stayed unmatched. The CDR3 spells CASSYGGTSYEQYF. Here the CDR3 DNA reads TGTGCCAGCAGCTACGGGGGGACCTCCTACGAGCAGTACTTC. Using reference TRBV7-2 and TRBJ2-7 for the parts outside the CDR3, the full variable domain is GAGVSQSPSNKVTEKGKDVELRCDPISGHTALYWYRQSLGQGLEFLIYFQGNSAPDKSGLPSDRFSAERTGGSVSTLTIQRTQQEDSAVYLCASSYGGTSYEQYFGPGTRLTVT.

Here the CDR3 reads CASSSDRSGRQGIQYF. In DNA form, the CDR3 reads TGTGCCAGCAGCTCGGACAGGAGCGGGCGTCAGGGCATTCAGTACTTC. The chain combines TRBV13 with TRBJ2-4, with D possibly TRBD1 on 7 matching bases. Trimming stripped 4 bases from V and 9 bases from J, with 22 bases between. Germline CDR1 and CDR2: PRHDT and FYEKMQ (reference sequence). The CDR3 has 16 amino acids.

The chain combines TRBV10-3 with TRBJ2-2; possible D gene TRBD1, 5 bases. CDR1 is ENHRY, CDR2 SYGVKD, per germline. This CDR3 contains 14 residues. The ends were cut back, 10 bases at V and 2 bases at J, with 14 bases in the middle. The CDR3 DNA follows: TGTGCCACCCTACAGGATATTAACACCGGGGAGCTGTTTTTT. Amino acids: CATLQDINTGELFF.

V gene TRBV6-1 combines with J gene TRBJ2-7, with D possibly being TRBD1 (5 bases). The V end was cut by 2 bases, the J end by 3 bases, with 5 bases between. Germline V gene data show CDR1 as MNHNS and CDR2 as SASEGT. CDR3 length: 12 amino acids. CDR3 loop: CASSEQGYEQYV. CDR3 coding DNA: TGTGCCAGCAGTGAACAGGGCTACGAGCAGTACGTC.

The chain carries TRBV6-2 or TRBV6-3 and TRBJ2-5; 9 bases are a match to TRBD1. CDR3 size: 16 residues. V gave up 0 bases and J gave up 5 bases; unmatched junction bases: 7. Germline-derived CDR1 and CDR2 are MNHEY and SVGEGT. The CDR3 is CASSYSKQGARETQYF. CDR3 nucleotides: TGTGCCAGCAGTTACTCGAAACAGGGGGCGAGGGAGACCCAGTACTTC.

The table lists this clone with a count of one. The chain combines TRBV4-3 with TRBJ2-2; D unclear. Germline CDR1 and CDR2: LGHNA and YSLEER. The CDR3 runs 16 residues. V gave up 1 base and J gave up 3 bases, with 12 bases separating them. CDR3 region: CASSQASTGDTGELFF. CDR3 nucleotides: TGCGCCAGCAGCCAAGCCTCGACTGGGGACACCGGGGAGCTGTTTTTT.

The chain recombines TRBV7-9 with TRBJ1-1, with a possible D match to TRBD1 (5 bases). CDR3 length: 15 residues. Per germline, CDR1 SEHNR and CDR2 FQNEAQ (reference sequence). V lost 4 bases to trimming and J lost 1 base, with 13 bases between them. This CDR3 reads CASSSPRQGNTEAFF. CDR3 DNA sequence: TGTGCCAGCAGCTCCCCGAGGCAGGGGAACACTGAAGCTTTCTTT.

The CDR3 nucleotides are TGCAGCGTTGACAGACTAGCCGCGTCCTACAATGAGCAGTTCTTC. Amino acids: CSVDRLAASYNEQFF. This rearrangement joins TRBV29-1 to TRBJ2-1, with 7 bases matching TRBD2. Germline lookup yields CDR1 SQVTM and CDR2 ANQGSEA. The CDR3 totals 15 residues. Trimming cost V 3 bases and J 1 base; bases outside gene matches: 6.

V usage is TRBV18 and J usage is TRBJ2-7, with D tentatively TRBD2 (6 bases). Trimming removed 1 base from V and 6 bases from J, with 7 bases in between. The V gene's germline CDR1 is KGHSH and CDR2 LQKENI. CDR3 length: 12 amino acids. CDR3 loop: CASSPLGGEQYF. The CDR3 DNA reads TGTGCCAGCTCACCACTGGGGGGCGAGCAGTACTTC.

In its sample, this clone was seen once. The gene calls are TRBV30 and TRBJ1-1; D unclear. The CDR3 has 11 amino acids. V lost 5 bases and J lost 5, with 9 bases in between. The germline CDR1 and CDR2 sequences are GTSNPN and SVGIG (reference sequence). The CDR3 nucleotides read TGTGCCTGGGCGGGAAGGACTGAAGCTTTCTTT. Its protein is CAWAGRTEAFF.

V usage is TRBV19 and J usage is TRBJ1-4, with 9 positions matching TRBD1. The CDR3 covers 15 residues. The trim removed 5 bases at V and 6 bases at J, leaving 7 bases unmatched. The germline CDR1 and CDR2 sequences are LNHDA and SQIVND (reference sequence). The CDR3 sequence is CASSLGTGRDEKLFF. DNA of the CDR3: TGTGCCAGTAGTCTCGGGACAGGGAGAGATGAAAAACTGTTTTTT.

In nucleotides, the CDR3 is TGTGCCAGCAGCTTAGACGGGTCCCTCACAGATACGCAGTATTTT. It encodes CASSLDGSLTDTQYF. The chain carries TRBV7-2 and TRBJ2-3, with unresolved D. Germline CDR1 reads SGHTA; CDR2 reads FQGNSA. The length of the CDR3 is 15 residues. Trimming cost V 1 base and J 2 bases, with 10 bases left between them.

The chain links TRBV27 to TRBJ1-4; possibly TRBD1 for D (5 bases). This CDR3 has 13 residues. Germline values: CDR1 MNHEY, CDR2 SMNVEV (reference sequence). Trimming shortened V by 8 bases and J by 8 bases, and 15 bases separated the two germline ends. The CDR3 DNA sequence: TGTGCCAGCCAAGGGGAGACGGGAGAAAAACTGTTTTTT. This sequence encodes CASQGETGEKLFF.

This clone has only a few counts. This chain uses TRBV30 with TRBJ2-3; TRBD1 aligns across 7 bases. Trimming removed 0 bases from V and 4 bases from J; junction bases left unmatched: 1. The CDR3 runs 13 residues. Germline assignment: CDR1 GTSNPN and CDR2 SVGIG (reference sequence). CDR3 sequence (DNA): TGTGCCTGGAGTGTACAGGGGCCAGATACGCAGTATTTT. Translating gives CAWSVQGPDTQYF. The entire variable domain, with the rest obtained from reference TRBV30 and TRBJ2-3, is as follows: SQTIHQWPATLVQPVGSPLSLECTVEGTSNPNLYWYRQAAGRGLQLLFYSVGIGQISSEVPQNLSASRPQDRQFILSSKKLLLSDSGFYLCAWSVQGPDTQYFGPGTRLTVL.

The chain recombines TRBV3-1 (or the pseudogene TRBV3-2) with TRBJ1-2, with a tentative D call TRBD1 (5 bases). Germline V lookup: CDR1 LGHDT, CDR2 YNNKEL (reference sequence). The germline V and J ends were trimmed by 3 bases and 8 bases, with 16 bases remaining between them. This CDR3 is built from 14 residues. CDR3 region: CASSHPGIRPGYTF. Here the CDR3 DNA reads TGTGCCAGCAGCCACCCAGGGATTCGACCGGGCTACACCTTC.

V is TRBV25-1 and J is TRBJ1-6; D call uncertain. V was clipped by 7 bases and J by 4 bases, with 8 bases between them. The germline V gene has CDR1 MGHDK and CDR2 SYGVNS. The CDR3 totals 13 residues. CDR3 amino acids: CASNTLYNSPLHF. CDR3 DNA: TGTGCCAGCAACACCCTGTATAATTCACCCCTCCACTTT.

The rearrangement joins TRBV5-1 to TRBJ1-1; D not resolved. The V end was cut by 0 bases, the J end by 4 bases, with 4 bases between. Germline V gene sequence: CDR1 SGHRS, CDR2 YFSETQ. The CDR3 contains 12 residues. CDR3 in amino acids: CASSLGATEAFF. Here the CDR3 DNA reads TGCGCCAGCAGCTTGGGTGCCACTGAAGCTTTCTTT.